The 4 T cell receptor beta chains given below trace back to one sample, sequenced in a study of control samples from healthy donors and cancer patients. Some clones are missing from TCRdb's copy, which holds only in-frame ones; the method was immunoSEQ multiplex PCR. Of 40,000 to 50,000 clones listed, less than 95% are singletons. Sequencing was done on a sample of blood. The receptors derive from a man in his 60s in good health.

This chain joins TRBV29-1 and TRBJ2-7; TRBD2 might be the D (5 bases). Germline CDR1 is SQVTM and CDR2 is ANQGSEA. This CDR3 has 14 amino acids. Trimming removed 4 bases from V and 4 bases from J, with 17 bases in between. CDR3 in amino acids: CSVGPSGPGYEQYF. Here the CDR3 DNA reads TGCAGCGTTGGCCCGAGTGGGCCGGGGTACGAGCAGTACTTC.

The genes are TRBV11-3 and TRBJ1-5; D not resolved. The germline CDR1 and CDR2 sequences are SGHNT and YENEEA. This CDR3 has 13 residues. The germline V and J ends were trimmed by 5 bases and 6 bases, with 11 bases remaining between them. The CDR3 loop reads CASSPDGSQPQHF. The CDR3 DNA reads as TGTGCCAGCAGCCCAGACGGTAGTCAGCCCCAGCATTTT.

The CDR3 spells CASSLVIGGAYEQYF. In nucleotides, the CDR3 is TGTGCCAGCAGCTTAGTGATCGGGGGCGCCTACGAGCAGTACTTC. The genes are TRBV7-2 and TRBJ2-7; tentatively, D is TRBD1 or TRBD2 (6 bases each). Trimming took 1 base from V and 2 from J, leaving 12 bases between them. This CDR3 is built from 15 residues. In germline, CDR1 is SGHTA, CDR2 FQGNSA.

CDR3: CASSLWDTGELFF. The CDR3 nucleotides read TGTGCCAGCAGTCTTTGGGACACCGGGGAGCTGTTTTTT. V is TRBV2 and J is TRBJ2-2; D ambiguous. Germline V gene lookup returns CDR1 SNHLY and CDR2 FYNNEI. The CDR3 is 13 residues long. Between the trimmed V and J ends, which lost 5 bases and 3 bases, there was a span of 7 bases.